Listed here are 8 T cell receptor beta chains from one sample, sequenced in a study of cytomegalovirus exposure and HLA in healthy donors. PCR employed 60 Vbeta and 13 Jbeta primers. The table came from immunoSEQ multiplex PCR; TCRdb's copy has only in-frame clones and leaves some out. The top ten hold 1.2% of the sample, which has 150,000 to 200,000 clones, more than 65% seen once. Sequencing was carried out using PBMCs. These receptors were obtained from a girl aged 2-10 years in good health and CMV-seropositive.

The V and J genes are TRBV2 and TRBJ2-3; possibly TRBD1 for D (5 bases). From germline, CDR1 is SNHLY and CDR2 FYNNEI. Trimming removed 6 bases at V and 0 bases at J, with 13 bases between. CDR3 size: 15 residues. Here the CDR3 reads CASSAGSHSTDTQYF. CDR3 in DNA: TGTGCCAGCAGCGCAGGGTCGCACAGCACAGATACGCAGTATTTT.

The chain combines TRBV9 with TRBJ2-3; D possibly corresponds to TRBD2 (6 bases). Looked up from germline, CDR1 is SGDLS and CDR2 is YYNGEE. V shed 0 bases and J shed 5 bases, with 25 bases lying between them. The CDR3 consists of 19 residues. CDR3 sequence (DNA): TGTGCCAGCAGCGTAGGAGAAGGCGGTTATGGGGTAGCGGAAGATACGCAGTATTTT. It codes for CASSVGEGGYGVAEDTQYF.

In this sample, this clone turned up once. The chain carries TRBV11-1 and TRBJ2-1, with TRBD2 matching 9 bases. The CDR3 is 16 amino acids. Germline CDR1 reads SGHAT; CDR2 reads FQDESV (reference sequence). J lost 4 bases, V lost 6 bases, and 10 bases had no gene match. The CDR3 DNA is TGTGCCAGCAGGGGCCAACTAGCGGGCGATTACAATGAGCAGTTCTTC. This codes for CASRGQLAGDYNEQFF. Based on the CDR3 plus reference TRBV11-1 and TRBJ2-1, the full variable domain is EAEVAQSPRYKITEKSQAVAFWCDPISGHATLYWYRQILGQGPELLVQFQDESVVDDSQLPKDRFSAERLKGVDSTLKIQPAELGDSAMYLCASRGQLAGDYNEQFFGPGTRLTVL.

There are a few counts of this clone. The chain links TRBV4-1 to TRBJ1-1; TRBD1 is a possible D gene (6 bases). Trimming removed 1 base at V and 11 bases at J, with 14 bases between. This CDR3 has 13 amino acids. The germline gives CDR1 MGHRA, CDR2 YSYEKL. The CDR3, as DNA: TGCGCCAGCAGCCAAGTTAGGCGGCAGGGGGCTTTCTTT. This sequence encodes CASSQVRRQGAFF.

The rearrangement joins TRBV4-2 to TRBJ2-1, with D possibly matching TRBD1 (6 bases). This CDR3 contains 14 residues. The germline CDR1 and CDR2 sequences are LGHNA and YNFKEQ. V lost 6 bases to trimming and J lost 7 bases, with 16 bases between them. For the CDR3, the DNA is TGTGCCAGCAGTACCAGGGGAATCGGTAATGAGCAGTTCTTC. Protein product: CASSTRGIGNEQFF.

The CDR3: CAWLGGAEGSTEAFF. For the CDR3, the DNA is TGTGCCTGGCTAGGGGGAGCAGAGGGGTCCACTGAAGCTTTCTTT. This chain joins TRBV30 and TRBJ1-1; D perhaps matches TRBD1 (6 bases). The CDR3 is 15 amino acids. Trimming removed 5 bases at V and 4 bases at J, with 20 bases between. CDR1 GTSNPN and CDR2 SVGIG come from the germline V gene (reference sequence).

J is TRBJ2-2 and V is TRBV7-9; 8 bases align to TRBD2. V was clipped by 4 bases and J by 2 bases; unmatched bases: 6. This CDR3 comprises 16 residues. CDR1 and CDR2 (germline): SEHNR, FQNEAQ (reference sequence). As DNA, the CDR3 is TGTGCCAGCAGCTACGGGAGGGGCGGAAACACCGGGGAGCTGTTTTTT. Residues: CASSYGRGGNTGELFF.

The chain links TRBV6-6 to TRBJ1-1; D is unresolved. The CDR3 contains 14 residues. V lost 2 bases, J lost 1 base, and 8 bases lay in between. Germline V gives CDR1 MNHNY, CDR2 SVGAGI (reference sequence). The CDR3 sequence: CASSYRGGNTEAFF. DNA of the CDR3: TGTGCCAGCAGTTACCGTGGAGGGAACACTGAAGCTTTCTTT.